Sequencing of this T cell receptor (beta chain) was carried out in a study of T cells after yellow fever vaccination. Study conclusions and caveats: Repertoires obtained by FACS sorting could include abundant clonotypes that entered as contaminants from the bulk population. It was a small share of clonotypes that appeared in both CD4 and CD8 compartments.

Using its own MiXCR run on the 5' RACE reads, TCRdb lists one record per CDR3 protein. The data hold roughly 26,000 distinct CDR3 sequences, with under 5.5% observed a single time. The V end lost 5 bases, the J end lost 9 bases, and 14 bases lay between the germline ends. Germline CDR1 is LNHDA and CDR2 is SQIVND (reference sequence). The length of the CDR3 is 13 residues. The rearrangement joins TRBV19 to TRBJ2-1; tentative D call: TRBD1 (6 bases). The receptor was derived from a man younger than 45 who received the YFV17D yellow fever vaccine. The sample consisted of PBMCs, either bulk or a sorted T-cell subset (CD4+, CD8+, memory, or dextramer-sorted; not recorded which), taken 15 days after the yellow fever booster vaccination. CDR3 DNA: TGTGCCAGTAGTTTACAGGGCGGAGGTGAGCAGTTCTTC. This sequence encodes CASSLQGGGEQFF.